These T cell receptor beta chains were read from a single sample in a study of early T cells in non-severe SARS-CoV-2 infection. TCRdb recomputed calls from the 5' RACE reads with MiXCR, one row per CDR3 protein. The data contain tens of thousands of distinct CDR3 sequences, around 4.5% of them singletons. Sequenced material: whole blood. All receptors derive from an adult who was a healthcare worker with PCR-confirmed SARS-CoV-2 infection or an uninfected control (not recorded which). Both conserved end residues are part of each CDR3. The D gene is left open where the match is weak. The size entry is marked missing in some rows and otherwise reads once, few, many or a size class.

J gene,D gene,V gene,clone size,CDR3 protein,CDR3 DNA
TRBJ1-1,TRBD1,TRBV7-2,NA,CASSAGGPEAFF,TGTGCCAGCAGTGCAGGGGGCCCTGAAGCTTTCTTT
TRBJ1-5,TRBD1,TRBV19,many,CASSFDRGYQPQHF,TGTGCCAGTAGCTTCGACAGGGGTTATCAGCCCCAGCATTTT
TRBJ2-1,TRBD1,TRBV11-2,NA,CASSPRQGNNEQFF,TGTGCCAGCAGCCCTCGACAGGGGAACAATGAGCAGTTCTTC
TRBJ2-7,NA,TRBV5-1,many,CASSSSTHYEQYF,TGCGCCAGCAGCTCGTCGACCCACTACGAGCAGTACTTC
TRBJ1-1,NA,TRBV28,many,CASSNQGNAEAFF,TGTGCCAGCAGTAACCAGGGTAACGCTGAAGCTTTCTTT
TRBJ2-1,TRBD2,TRBV12-3/TRBV12-4,few,CASSLLAGLYNEQFF,TGTGCCAGCAGTTTACTAGCGGGGCTCTACAATGAGCAGTTCTTC
TRBJ2-7,TRBD1,TRBV5-1,few,CASSAWDSSYEQYF,TGCGCCAGCAGCGCCTGGGACAGTTCCTACGAGCAGTACTTC
TRBJ1-6,TRBD1,TRBV29-1,NA,CSVQTGDSPLHF,TGCAGCGTCCAGACAGGGGATTCACCCCTCCACTTT
TRBJ1-2,NA,TRBV6-2/TRBV6-3,few,CASLRAYTNYGYTF,TGTGCCAGCCTGAGAGCGTATACTAACTATGGCTACACCTTC
TRBJ2-2,TRBD2,TRBV10-3,NA,CATRAGETGELFF,TGTGCCACAAGAGCGGGGGAGACCGGGGAGCTGTTTTTT
TRBJ1-1,NA,TRBV6-1,many,CASSKAGDATEAFF,TGTGCCAGCAGTAAAGCAGGGGATGCCACTGAAGCTTTCTTT
TRBJ1-2,NA,TRBV6-1,many,CAGSGSYYGYTF,TGTGCCGGCTCCGGGAGTTACTATGGCTACACCTTC
TRBJ2-1,NA,TRBV6-6,many,CASSSRGPTYNEQFF,TGTGCCAGCAGCTCCCGAGGACCCACCTACAATGAGCAGTTCTTC
TRBJ2-4,NA,TRBV7-2,many,CASSLDGGAKNIQYF,TGTGCCAGCAGCTTAGACGGCGGGGCCAAAAACATTCAGTACTTC
TRBJ2-7,NA,TRBV9,many,CASSEGPGARYEQYF,TGTGCCAGCAGCGAGGGTCCCGGGGCGAGGTACGAGCAGTACTTC
TRBJ1-1,TRBD1,TRBV29-1,many,CSHDRGGTEAFF,TGCAGCCATGACAGGGGTGGGACTGAAGCTTTCTTT
TRBJ2-7,NA,TRBV28,medium-sized,CASSLTGLSYEQYF,TGTGCCAGCAGTCTGACAGGACTCTCCTACGAGCAGTACTTC
TRBJ1-5,TRBD1,TRBV29-1,medium-sized,CSVEGTGDQPQHF,TGCAGCGTTGAAGGGACAGGGGATCAGCCCCAGCATTTT
TRBJ2-3,NA,TRBV29-1,many,CSVGASAATQYF,TGCAGCGTTGGGGCTAGCGCGGCTACGCAGTATTTT
TRBJ2-7,NA,TRBV28,many,CASSLGTLRSYEQYF,TGTGCCAGCAGTCTCGGGACCCTCCGCTCCTACGAGCAGTACTTC
TRBJ2-1,NA,TRBV3-1,many,CASSKGQSSYNEQFF,TGTGCCAGCAGCAAAGGACAGAGCTCCTACAATGAGCAGTTCTTC
TRBJ2-3,TRBD1,TRBV11-3,few,CASSLRQGADTQYF,TGTGCCAGCAGCCTAAGACAGGGAGCAGATACGCAGTATTTT